This TCR beta chain was sequenced for a study of cytomegalovirus exposure and HLA in healthy donors. Regarding the study as a whole: Analysis was performed later, and it showed HLA-associated TCR beta chains to be more clonally expanded than equally common others. The authors enumerated 164 TCR beta chains as linked to cytomegalovirus.

In the PCR, 60 Vbeta and 13 Jbeta primers were used. Generated by immunoSEQ multiplex PCR, the TCRdb table keeps only in-frame clones and is missing some. The sample comprises around 200,000 clones, about 83% of which are singletons, and roughly 10% rests with the top ten. Concerning this clone itself: The antigen is unknown.

Source material: PBMCs. This TCR was sampled from a woman between 45 and 60 years old in good health and CMV-seropositive.

The DNA for the CDR3 is TGTGCCAGCAGCCCCCACCGGACAAACCCCGGAAACACCATATATTTT. It is translated as CASSPHRTNPGNTIYF. The V call is TRBV7-2, the J call TRBJ1-3, with D tentatively TRBD1 (5 bases). Trimming removed 5 bases from V and 4 bases from J, with 18 bases in between. The CDR3 contains 16 residues. CDR1 is SGHTA and CDR2 is FQGNSA in the germline V gene. The full variable domain, with the rest looked up from reference TRBV7-2 and TRBJ1-3, is GAGVSQSPSNKVTEKGKDVELRCDPISGHTALYWYRQSLGQGLEFLIYFQGNSAPDKSGLPSDRFSAERTGGSVSTLTIQRTQQEDSAVYLCASSPHRTNPGNTIYFGEGSWLTVV.